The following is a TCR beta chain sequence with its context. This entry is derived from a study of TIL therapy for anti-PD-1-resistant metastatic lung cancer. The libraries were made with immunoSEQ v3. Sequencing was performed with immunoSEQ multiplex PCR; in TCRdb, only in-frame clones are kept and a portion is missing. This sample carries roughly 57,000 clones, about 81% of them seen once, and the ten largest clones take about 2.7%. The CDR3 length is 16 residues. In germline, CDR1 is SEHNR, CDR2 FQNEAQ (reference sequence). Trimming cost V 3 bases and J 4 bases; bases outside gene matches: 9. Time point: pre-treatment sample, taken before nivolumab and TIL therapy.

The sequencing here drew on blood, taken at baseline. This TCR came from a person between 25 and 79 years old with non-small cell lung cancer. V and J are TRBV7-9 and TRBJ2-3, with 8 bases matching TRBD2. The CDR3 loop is CASSFRPSGFADTQYF. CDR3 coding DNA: TGTGCCAGCAGCTTTCGGCCTAGCGGGTTTGCAGATACGCAGTATTTT.